The 3 T cell receptor beta chains reported below all come from one sample, sequenced in a study of T-cell reconstitution after alpha-beta-depleted transplantation in children. The authors prepared the TCRbeta library with unique molecular identifiers. TCRdb re-called the PCR reads with MiXCR, one entry per CDR3 protein. The table includes hundreds of thousands of distinct CDR3 sequences, more than 9% detected once. Sequences were derived from PBMCs from the stem cell graft donor, sampled from the stem cell graft. All receptors come from a human donor who donated a stem cell graft to a child with acute myeloid leukemia.

This clonotype has a count of ten or more. The gene calls are TRBV12-3 or TRBV12-4 and TRBJ2-7; no clear D. This CDR3 has 11 amino acids. The V gene lost 7 bases and the J gene lost 3 bases, with 7 bases spanning the gap. The CDR3 is CASTGSYEQYF. As DNA, the CDR3 is TGTGCCAGCACAGGAAGCTACGAGCAGTACTTC.

The table lists this clonotype with many counts. V usage is TRBV14 and J usage is TRBJ1-5, with D unclear. Germline CDR1 SGHDN, CDR2 FVKESK. The CDR3 spans 13 residues. The V end was cut by 1 base, the J end by 6 bases, with 7 bases between. This chain's CDR3 is CASSQAGGQPQHF. The CDR3 DNA reads TGTGCCAGCAGCCAAGCCGGCGGTCAGCCCCAGCATTTT.

The rearrangement uses TRBV24-1 and TRBJ2-4; tentative D call: TRBD1 (7 bases). Trimming took 6 bases from V and 2 from J, leaving 16 bases between them. Per germline, CDR1 KGHDR and CDR2 SFDVKD. The CDR3 has 16 residues. The CDR3 loop is CATSQGGGETKNIQYF. CDR3 nucleotide sequence: TGTGCCACCAGTCAGGGGGGCGGTGAAACCAAAAACATTCAGTACTTC.